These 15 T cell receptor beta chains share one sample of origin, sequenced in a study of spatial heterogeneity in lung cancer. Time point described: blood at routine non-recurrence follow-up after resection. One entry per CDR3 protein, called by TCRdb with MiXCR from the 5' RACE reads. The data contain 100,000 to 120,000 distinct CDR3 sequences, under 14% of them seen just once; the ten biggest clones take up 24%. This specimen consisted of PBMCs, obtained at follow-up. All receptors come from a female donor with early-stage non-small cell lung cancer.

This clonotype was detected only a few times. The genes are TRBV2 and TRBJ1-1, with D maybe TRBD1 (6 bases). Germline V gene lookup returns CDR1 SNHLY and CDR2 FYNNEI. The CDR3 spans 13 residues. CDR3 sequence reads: CAEQGFMNTEAFF. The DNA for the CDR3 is TGTGCGGAACAGGGCTTTATGAACACTGAAGCTTTCTTT.

CDR3 nucleotides: TGTGCCTGGAGCGTCTTCGGGACAGGGGGGAGAACTGAAGCTTTCTTT. Its protein product is CAWSVFGTGGRTEAFF. The rearrangement links TRBV30 to TRBJ1-1; TRBD1 matches at 11 bases. Germline V gene lookup returns CDR1 GTSNPN and CDR2 SVGIG (reference sequence). The CDR3 covers 16 residues. Trimming removed 3 bases from V and 5 bases from J; junction bases left unmatched: 11. The full variable domain, in which reference TRBV30 and TRBJ1-1 provide the parts outside the CDR3, is SQTIHQWPATLVQPVGSPLSLECTVEGTSNPNLYWYRQAAGRGLQLLFYSVGIGQISSEVPQNLSASRPQDRQFILSSKKLLLSDSGFYLCAWSVFGTGGRTEAFFGQGTRLTVV.

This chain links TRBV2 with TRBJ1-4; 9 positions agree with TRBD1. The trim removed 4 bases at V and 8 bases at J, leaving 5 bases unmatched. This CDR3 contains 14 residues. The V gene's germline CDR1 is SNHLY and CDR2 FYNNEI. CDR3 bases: TGTGCCAGCAGTGTATACAGGGGGCGCGAAAAACTGTTTTTT. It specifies CASSVYRGREKLFF.

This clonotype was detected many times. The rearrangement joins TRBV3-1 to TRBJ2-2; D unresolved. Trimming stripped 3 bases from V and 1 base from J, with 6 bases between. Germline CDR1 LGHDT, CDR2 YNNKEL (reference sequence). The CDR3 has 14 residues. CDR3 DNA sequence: TGTGCCAGCAGCCATGGCATGAACACCGGGGAGCTGTTTTTT. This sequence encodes CASSHGMNTGELFF.

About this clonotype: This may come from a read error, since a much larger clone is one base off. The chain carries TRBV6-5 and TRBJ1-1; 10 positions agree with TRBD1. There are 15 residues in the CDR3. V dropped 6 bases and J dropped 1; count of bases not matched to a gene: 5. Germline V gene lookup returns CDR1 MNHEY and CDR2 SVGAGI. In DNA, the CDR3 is TGTGCCAGCAGCCCCGGGACAGGGGAGAACACTGAAGCTTTCTTT. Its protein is CASSPGTGENTEAFF.

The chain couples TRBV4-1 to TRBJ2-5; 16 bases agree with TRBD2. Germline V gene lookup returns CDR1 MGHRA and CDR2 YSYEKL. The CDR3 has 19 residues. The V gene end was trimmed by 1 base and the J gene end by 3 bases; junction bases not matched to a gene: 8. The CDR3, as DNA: TGCGCCAGCAGCCAAGGAAGGCGAGGGACTAGCGGGAGGGAAGAGACCCAGTACTTC. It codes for CASSQGRRGTSGREETQYF.

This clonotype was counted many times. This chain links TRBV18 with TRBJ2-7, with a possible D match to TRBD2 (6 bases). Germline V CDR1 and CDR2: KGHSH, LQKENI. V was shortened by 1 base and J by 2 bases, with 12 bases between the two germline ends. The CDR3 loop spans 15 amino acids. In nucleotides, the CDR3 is TGTGCCAGCTCACCACGGGGTAGCGGAGCCTACGAGCAGTACGTC. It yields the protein CASSPRGSGAYEQYV.

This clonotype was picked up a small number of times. Here the CDR3 DNA reads TGCAGTGCTAGACGCCCCAGGTGGCGGGAGTCCAGTGAGCAGTTCTTC. Its protein is CSARRPRWRESSEQFF. V usage is TRBV20-1 and J usage is TRBJ2-1, with 7 bases matching TRBD2. Germline values: CDR1 DFQATT, CDR2 SNEGSKA (reference sequence). Trimming took 2 bases from V and 9 from J; bases not matched to a gene: 16. CDR3 length equals 16 residues.

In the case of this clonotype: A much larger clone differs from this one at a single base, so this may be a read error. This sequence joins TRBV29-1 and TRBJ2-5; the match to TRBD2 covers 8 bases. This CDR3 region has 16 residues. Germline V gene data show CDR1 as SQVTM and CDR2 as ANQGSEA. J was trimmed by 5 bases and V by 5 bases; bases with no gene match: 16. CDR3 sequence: CSVNREGAGVSETQYF. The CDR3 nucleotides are TGCAGCGTTAATAGGGAAGGAGCGGGAGTGTCTGAGACCCAGTACTTC.

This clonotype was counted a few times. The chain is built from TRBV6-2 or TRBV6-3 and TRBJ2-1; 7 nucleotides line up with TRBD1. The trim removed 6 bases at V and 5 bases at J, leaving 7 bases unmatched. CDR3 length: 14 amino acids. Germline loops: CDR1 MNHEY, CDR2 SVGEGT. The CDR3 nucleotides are TGTGCCAGCAGCAACGACAGGGACGACAATGAGCAGTTCTTC. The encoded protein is CASSNDRDDNEQFF.

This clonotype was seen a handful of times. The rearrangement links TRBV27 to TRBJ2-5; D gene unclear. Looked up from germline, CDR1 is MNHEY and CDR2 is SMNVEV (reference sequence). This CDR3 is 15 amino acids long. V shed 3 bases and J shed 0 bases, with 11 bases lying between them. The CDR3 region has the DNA TGTGCCAGCAGTTTTGACGCATACTACCAAGAGACCCAGTACTTC. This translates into CASSFDAYYQETQYF.

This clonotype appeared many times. The chain's CDR3 is CASSPGQGGTGELFF. CDR3 DNA: TGTGCCAGCTCACCCGGACAGGGTGGCACCGGGGAGCTGTTTTTT. The chain carries TRBV18 and TRBJ2-2, with 8 bases fitting TRBD1. Trimming at V came to 3 bases and at J to 4 bases, leaving 4 bases not matched to a gene. This CDR3 contains 15 residues. Germline CDR1 is KGHSH and CDR2 is LQKENI.

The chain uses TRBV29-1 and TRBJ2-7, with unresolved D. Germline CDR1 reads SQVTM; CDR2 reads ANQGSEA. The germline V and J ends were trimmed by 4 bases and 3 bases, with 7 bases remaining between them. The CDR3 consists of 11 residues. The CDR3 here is CSVADRYEQYF. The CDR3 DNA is TGCAGCGTTGCGGACCGCTACGAGCAGTACTTC.

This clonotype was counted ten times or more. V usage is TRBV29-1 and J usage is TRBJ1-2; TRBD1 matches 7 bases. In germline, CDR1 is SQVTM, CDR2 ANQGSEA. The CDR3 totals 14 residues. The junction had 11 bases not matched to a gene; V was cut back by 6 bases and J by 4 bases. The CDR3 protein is CSVDTRQGVYGYTF. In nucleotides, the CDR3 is TGCAGCGTAGATACTCGACAGGGTGTCTATGGCTACACCTTC.

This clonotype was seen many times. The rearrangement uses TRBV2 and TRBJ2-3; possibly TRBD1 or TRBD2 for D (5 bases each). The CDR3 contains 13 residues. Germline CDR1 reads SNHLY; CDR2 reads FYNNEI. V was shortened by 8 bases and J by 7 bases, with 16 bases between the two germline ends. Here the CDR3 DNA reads TGTGCCAGCCCGGGGCTGTCAGAAAATACGCAGTATTTT. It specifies CASPGLSENTQYF.